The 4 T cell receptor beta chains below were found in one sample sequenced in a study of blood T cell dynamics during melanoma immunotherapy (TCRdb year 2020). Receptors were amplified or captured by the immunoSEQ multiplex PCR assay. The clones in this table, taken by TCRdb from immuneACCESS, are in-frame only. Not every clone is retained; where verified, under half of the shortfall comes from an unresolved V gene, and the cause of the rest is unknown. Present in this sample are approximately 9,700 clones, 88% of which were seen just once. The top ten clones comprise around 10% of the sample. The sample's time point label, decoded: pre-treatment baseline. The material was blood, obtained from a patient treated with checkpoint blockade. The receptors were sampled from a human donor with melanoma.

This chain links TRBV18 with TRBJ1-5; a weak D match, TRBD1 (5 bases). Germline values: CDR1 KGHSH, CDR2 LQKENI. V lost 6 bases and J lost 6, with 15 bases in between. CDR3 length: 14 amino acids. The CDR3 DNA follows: TGTGCCAGCTCCGTGTCGGGGCAGGGTCAGCCCCAGCATTTT. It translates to CASSVSGQGQPQHF.

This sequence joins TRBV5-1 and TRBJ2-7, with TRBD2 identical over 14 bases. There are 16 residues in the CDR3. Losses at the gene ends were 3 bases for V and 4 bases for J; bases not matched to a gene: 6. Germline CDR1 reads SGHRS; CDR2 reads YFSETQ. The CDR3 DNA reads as TGCGCCAGCAGCTCCCGGACTAGCGGGGGGCTATACGAGCAGTACTTC. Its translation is CASSSRTSGGLYEQYF. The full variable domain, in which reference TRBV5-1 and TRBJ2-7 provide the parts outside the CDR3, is KAGVTQTPRYLIKTRGQQVTLSCSPISGHRSVSWYQQTPGQGLQFLFEYFSETQRNKGNFPGRFSGRQFSNSRSEMNVSTLELGDSALYLCASSSRTSGGLYEQYFGPGTRLTVT.

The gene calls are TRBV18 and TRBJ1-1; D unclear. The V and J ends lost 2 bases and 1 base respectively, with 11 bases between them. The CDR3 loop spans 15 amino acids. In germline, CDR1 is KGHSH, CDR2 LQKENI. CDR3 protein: CASSPGEGSNTEAFF. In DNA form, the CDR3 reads TGTGCCAGCTCACCAGGGGAGGGATCGAACACTGAAGCTTTCTTT.

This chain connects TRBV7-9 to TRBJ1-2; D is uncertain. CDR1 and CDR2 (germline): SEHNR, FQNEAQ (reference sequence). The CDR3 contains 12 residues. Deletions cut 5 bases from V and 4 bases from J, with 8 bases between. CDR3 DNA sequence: TGTGCCAGCAGCCGGCCGGGCTATGGCTACACCTTC. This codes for CASSRPGYGYTF. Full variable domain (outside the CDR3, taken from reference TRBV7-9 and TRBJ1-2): DTGVSQNPRHKITKRGQNVTFRCDPISEHNRLYWYRQTLGQGPEFLTYFQNEAQLEKSRLLSDRFSAERPKGSFSTLEIQRTEQGDSAMYLCASSRPGYGYTFGSGTRLTVV.